This TCR beta chain comes out of a study of preoperative IRX-2 immunotherapy in early breast cancer. The treatment denotes: preoperative locoregional IRX-2 cytokine immunotherapy. This phase Ib study tested locoregional IRX-2 cytokine immunotherapy given before surgery. Here immunoSEQ multiplex PCR was the method, and the copy in TCRdb shows in-frame clones only, minus some. The data hold under 40,000 clones, with 90% to 95% observed a single time. V was cut by 2 bases and J by 4 bases, with 11 bases left in between. This CDR3 is 14 amino acids long. Germline V lookup: CDR1 SGHDT, CDR2 YYEEEE. This clonotype originated in a human donor with breast cancer. The rearrangement uses TRBV5-6 and TRBJ2-3; D might be TRBD2 (5 bases). Specimen collection occurred from a patient treated with IRX-2 immunotherapy. In DNA form, the CDR3 reads TGTGCCAGCAGCTTCGAGGGAAGCCCAGATACGCAGTATTTT. Protein: CASSFEGSPDTQYF.